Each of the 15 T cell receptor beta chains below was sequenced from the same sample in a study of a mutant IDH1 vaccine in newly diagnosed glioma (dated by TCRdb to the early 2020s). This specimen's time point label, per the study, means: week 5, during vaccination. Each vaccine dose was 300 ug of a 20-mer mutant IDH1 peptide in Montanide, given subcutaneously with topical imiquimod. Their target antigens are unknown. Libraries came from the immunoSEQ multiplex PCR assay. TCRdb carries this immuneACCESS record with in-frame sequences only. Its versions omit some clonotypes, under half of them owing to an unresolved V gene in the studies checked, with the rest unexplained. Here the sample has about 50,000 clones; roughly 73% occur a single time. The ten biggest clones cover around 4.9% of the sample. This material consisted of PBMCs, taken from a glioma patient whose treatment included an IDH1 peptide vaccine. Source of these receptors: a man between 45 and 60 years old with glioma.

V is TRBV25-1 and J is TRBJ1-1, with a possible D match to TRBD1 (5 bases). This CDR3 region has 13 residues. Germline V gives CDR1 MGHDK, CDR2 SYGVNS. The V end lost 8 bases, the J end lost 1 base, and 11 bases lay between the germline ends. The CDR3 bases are TGTGCCAGCCTTGCGGGGGGGAACACTGAAGCTTTCTTT. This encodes CASLAGGNTEAFF.

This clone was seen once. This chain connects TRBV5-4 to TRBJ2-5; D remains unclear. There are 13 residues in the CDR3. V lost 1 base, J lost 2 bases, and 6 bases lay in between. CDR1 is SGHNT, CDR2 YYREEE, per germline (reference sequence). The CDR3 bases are TGTGCCAGCAGCTTGTCACAACAAGAGACCCAGTACTTC. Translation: CASSLSQQETQYF.

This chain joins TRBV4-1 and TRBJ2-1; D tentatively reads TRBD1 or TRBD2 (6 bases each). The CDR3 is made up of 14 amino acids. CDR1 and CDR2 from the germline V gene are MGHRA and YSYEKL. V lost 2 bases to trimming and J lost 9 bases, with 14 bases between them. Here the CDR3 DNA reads TGCGCCAGCAGCCAAAACGAGGGGGGTCCTGAGCAGTTCTTC. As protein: CASSQNEGGPEQFF.

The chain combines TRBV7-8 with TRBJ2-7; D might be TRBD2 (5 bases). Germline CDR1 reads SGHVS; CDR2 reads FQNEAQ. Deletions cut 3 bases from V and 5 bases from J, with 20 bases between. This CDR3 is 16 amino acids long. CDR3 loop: CASSLTRPGRADEQYF. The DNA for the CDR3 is TGTGCCAGCAGCTTGACCCGACCCGGGCGGGCTGACGAGCAGTACTTC.

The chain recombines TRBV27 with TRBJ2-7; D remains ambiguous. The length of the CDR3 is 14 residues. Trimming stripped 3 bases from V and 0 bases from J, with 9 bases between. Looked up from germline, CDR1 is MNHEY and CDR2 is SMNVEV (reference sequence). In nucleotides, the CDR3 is TGTGCCAGCAGTTTCGGAGACGGCTCCTACGAGCAGTACTTC. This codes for CASSFGDGSYEQYF.

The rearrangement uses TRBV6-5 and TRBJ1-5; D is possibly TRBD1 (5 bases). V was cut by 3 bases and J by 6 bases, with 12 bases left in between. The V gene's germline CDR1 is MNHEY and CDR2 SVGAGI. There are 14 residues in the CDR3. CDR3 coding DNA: TGTGCCAGCAGTTATGCGGGGCGAGGTCAGCCCCAGCATTTT. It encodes CASSYAGRGQPQHF.

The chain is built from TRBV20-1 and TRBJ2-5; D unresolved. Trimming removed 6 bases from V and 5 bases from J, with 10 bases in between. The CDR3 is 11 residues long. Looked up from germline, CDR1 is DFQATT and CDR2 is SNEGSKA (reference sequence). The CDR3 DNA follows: TGCAGTGCCCCAGATAGGGAGACCCAGTACTTC. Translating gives CSAPDRETQYF.

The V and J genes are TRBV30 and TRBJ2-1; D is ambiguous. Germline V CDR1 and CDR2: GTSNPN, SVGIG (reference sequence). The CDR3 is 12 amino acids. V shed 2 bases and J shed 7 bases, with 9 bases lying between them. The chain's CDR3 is CAWSPIKNEQFF. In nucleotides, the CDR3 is TGTGCCTGGAGTCCCATAAAAAATGAGCAGTTCTTC.

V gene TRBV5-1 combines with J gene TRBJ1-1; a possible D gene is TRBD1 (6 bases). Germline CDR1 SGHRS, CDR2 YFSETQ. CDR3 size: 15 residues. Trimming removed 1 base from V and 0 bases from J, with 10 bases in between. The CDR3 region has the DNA TGCGCCAGCAGCTTGTCGGGGGGCATGAACACTGAAGCTTTCTTT. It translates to CASSLSGGMNTEAFF.

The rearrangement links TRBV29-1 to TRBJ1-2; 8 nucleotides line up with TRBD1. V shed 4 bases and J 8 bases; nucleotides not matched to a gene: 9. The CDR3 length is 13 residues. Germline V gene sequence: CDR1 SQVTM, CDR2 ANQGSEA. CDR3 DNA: TGCAGCGTTGTCTGGCAGGGGGCCCAGGGCTACACCTTC. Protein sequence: CSVVWQGAQGYTF.

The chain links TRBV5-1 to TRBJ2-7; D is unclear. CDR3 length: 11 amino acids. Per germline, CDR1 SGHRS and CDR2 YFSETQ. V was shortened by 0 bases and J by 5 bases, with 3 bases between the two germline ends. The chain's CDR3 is CASSLEHEQYF. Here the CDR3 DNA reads TGCGCCAGCAGCTTGGAACACGAGCAGTACTTC. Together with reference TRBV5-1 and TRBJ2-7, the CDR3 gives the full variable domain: KAGVTQTPRYLIKTRGQQVTLSCSPISGHRSVSWYQQTPGQGLQFLFEYFSETQRNKGNFPGRFSGRQFSNSRSEMNVSTLELGDSALYLCASSLEHEQYFGPGTRLTVT.

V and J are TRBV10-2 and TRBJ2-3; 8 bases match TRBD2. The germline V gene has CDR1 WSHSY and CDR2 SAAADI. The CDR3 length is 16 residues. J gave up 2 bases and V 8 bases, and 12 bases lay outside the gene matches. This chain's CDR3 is CASLGGAGGPTDTQYF. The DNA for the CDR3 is TGCGCCAGCTTGGGAGGGGCGGGGGGACCCACAGATACGCAGTATTTT.

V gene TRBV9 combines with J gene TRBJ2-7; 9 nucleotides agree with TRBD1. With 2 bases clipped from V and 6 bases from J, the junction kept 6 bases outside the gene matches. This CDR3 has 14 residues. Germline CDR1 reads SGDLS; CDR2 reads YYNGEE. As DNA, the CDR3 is TGTGCCAGCAGCGTGGGACAGGGAAACCGCGAGCAGTACTTC. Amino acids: CASSVGQGNREQYF. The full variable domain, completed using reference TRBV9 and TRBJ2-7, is DSGVTQTPKHLITATGQRVTLRCSPRSGDLSVYWYQQSLDQGLQFLIQYYNGEERAKGNILERFSAQQFPDLHSELNLSSLELGDSALYFCASSVGQGNREQYFGPGTRLTVT.

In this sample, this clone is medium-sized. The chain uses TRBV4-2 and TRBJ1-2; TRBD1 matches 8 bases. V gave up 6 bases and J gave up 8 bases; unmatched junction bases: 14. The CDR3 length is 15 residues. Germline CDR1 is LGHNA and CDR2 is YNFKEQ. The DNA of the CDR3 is TGTGCCAGCAGGGACAGGGACAGCAGCTTACAAGGCTACACCTTC. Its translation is CASRDRDSSLQGYTF.

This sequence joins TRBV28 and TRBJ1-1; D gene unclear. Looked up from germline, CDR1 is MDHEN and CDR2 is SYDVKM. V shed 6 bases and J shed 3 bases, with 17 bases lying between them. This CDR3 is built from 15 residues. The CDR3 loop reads CASSPPLLVDTEAFF. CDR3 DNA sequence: TGTGCCAGCAGCCCCCCACTGCTAGTGGACACTGAAGCTTTCTTT.